This T cell receptor beta chain was captured by sequencing in a study of PD-L1 blockade in urothelial cancer. Study summary: Male sex and bladder-origin urothelial cancer characterized about 85% of the 29 patients. Samples of blood were analyzed 3 weeks (second dose) and 6 weeks after treatment start.

The V gene end was trimmed by 4 bases and the J gene end by 7 bases; junction bases not matched to a gene: 6. The CDR3 spans 13 residues. Germline assignment: CDR1 WNHNN and CDR2 SYGVQD (reference sequence). With respect to this clone: Its specificity is unknown.

Some clones are missing from TCRdb's copy, which holds only in-frame ones; the method was immunoSEQ multiplex PCR. The sample has some 120,000 clones; about 83% are singletons. Study-wide points: When measured at 3 weeks, tumor-associated blood clones expanded more in durable-benefit patients.

Time point described: peripheral blood 6 weeks after treatment start. This TCR was recovered from a man aged 50 to 60 with urothelial cancer. The chain recombines TRBV10-1 with TRBJ2-7; 8 nucleotides line up with TRBD2. Material: PBMCs, obtained around atezolizumab (anti-PD-L1) treatment. The DNA of the CDR3 is TGCGCCAGCAGTGGGAGCGGGAGTGGTGAGCAGTACTTC. This sequence encodes CASSGSGSGEQYF.